Below, one TCR beta chain is given with its context. Antigen unknown. The sample is drawn from a study of identical twins. Study-wide points: Abundant cord blood beta clonotypes carried fewer insertions; memory repertoires showed none.

TCRdb re-called the 5' RACE reads with MiXCR, one entry per CDR3 protein. The table shows 600,000 to 850,000 distinct CDR3 sequences, with 15% to 20% occurring only once. There are 13 residues in the CDR3. Trimming removed 8 bases at V and 2 bases at J, with 13 bases between. Germline V gene data show CDR1 as MNHEY and CDR2 as SMNVEV (reference sequence). The same data also went into a second study, on T cells expressing NK-cell markers. That source reports: Sorting of alpha-beta TCR T cells alone was achieved in several experiments with an anti-gamma-delta TCR antibody. The share of CD8+ T cells held by dominant NKG2C+ clonotypes was about 1.0-7.5% in over 5 donors.

The V gene is TRBV27, the J gene TRBJ2-7; D may be TRBD1 (5 bases). The clonotype originates from a woman under 30 in good health. Sequencing was done on a sample of PBMCs. This CDR3 reads CASPQGVTYEQYF. CDR3 coding DNA: TGTGCCAGCCCTCAGGGTGTAACCTACGAGCAGTACTTC.